A single TCR beta chain is shown here with its context. The germline gene is not matched at one end of the junction; a read error may be the cause. The donors were in the approximately 130-subject validation cohort, distinct from the roughly 600-subject first cohort. Sequencing was performed with immunoSEQ multiplex PCR; in TCRdb, only in-frame clones are kept and a portion is missing. The table has about 240,000 clones, around 86% seen once. The entry originates in a study of cytomegalovirus exposure and HLA in healthy donors. Germline-derived CDR1 and CDR2 are DFQATT and SNEGSKA (reference sequence). This CDR3 comprises 9 residues.

This sequence was found in a woman in her twenties or thirties in good health and CMV-seropositive. Sequencing was done on a sample of PBMCs. The J gene is TRBJ1-2, the V gene TRBV20-1, with D hard to call. The CDR3 nucleotides read TGTAAGGTGGGAGAAGGCTACACCTTC. It translates to CKVGEGYTF.